This entry lists 24 T cell receptor beta chains sequenced from one sample in a study of cytomegalovirus exposure and HLA in healthy donors. The PCR contained 60 Vbeta and 13 Jbeta primers. Only in-frame clones appear in the TCRdb table, and some are missing; sequencing was by immunoSEQ multiplex PCR. The repertoire includes over 150,000 clones, 68% of them detected once, and 1.1% to 1.5% sits in the top ten. What was sequenced was PBMCs. The receptor set was obtained from a man between 50 and 59 years old in good health and CMV-seronegative.

This clone was picked up a small number of times. This rearrangement joins TRBV28 to TRBJ2-7; a weak D match, TRBD1 (6 bases). The CDR3 is 14 residues long. Germline CDR1 and CDR2: MDHEN and SYDVKM. V lost 8 bases and J lost 2, with 16 bases in between. As DNA, the CDR3 is TGTGCCAGCTGCAGAGGGGGTTCCGCCTACGAGCAGTACTTC. This translates into CASCRGGSAYEQYF.

V is TRBV4-1 and J is TRBJ2-7; 11 nucleotides line up with TRBD2. Germline assignment: CDR1 MGHRA and CDR2 YSYEKL. This CDR3 comprises 15 residues. The trim removed 1 base at V and 7 bases at J, leaving 6 bases unmatched. CDR3 amino acids: CASSQGLAGPSEQYF. The CDR3 DNA reads TGCGCCAGCAGCCAAGGACTAGCGGGGCCCTCAGAGCAGTACTTC.

V and J are TRBV2 and TRBJ1-4; 11 bases align to TRBD1. The J segment lost 7 bases and the V segment lost 5 bases, leaving 3 bases of the junction unmatched. The germline V gene encodes CDR1 SNHLY and CDR2 FYNNEI. The CDR3 has 14 residues. DNA of the CDR3: TGTGCCAGCAGTTCCGGGACAGGGGGTGAAAAACTGTTTTTT. Translation: CASSSGTGGEKLFF.

The chain is built from TRBV6-4 and TRBJ2-7; no clear D gene. Germline CDR1 reads MRHNA; CDR2 reads SNTAGT. This CDR3 is built from 12 residues. The V end was cut by 2 bases, the J end by 10 bases, with 12 bases between. CDR3 amino acids: CASSDDRRVQYF. DNA of the CDR3: TGTGCCAGCAGTGACGACCGGAGAGTACAGTACTTC.

V is TRBV18 and J is TRBJ2-7; a possible D gene is TRBD1 (6 bases). Germline CDR1 and CDR2: KGHSH and LQKENI. The length of the CDR3 is 14 residues. Trimming took off 4 bases at V and 2 bases at J, with 12 bases between the two ends. The CDR3 nucleotides are TGTGCCAGCTCACTGTCCTGGACAGCCTACGAGCAGTACTTC. Its translation: CASSLSWTAYEQYF.

This chain connects TRBV6-5 to TRBJ1-1; D might be TRBD1 (6 bases). Germline V gene sequence: CDR1 MNHEY, CDR2 SVGAGI. CDR3 size: 13 residues. Trimming left V 8 bases short and J 0 bases short, with 10 bases between. CDR3 loop: CASSGQMNTEAFF. The CDR3 region has the DNA TGTGCCAGCTCCGGACAGATGAACACTGAAGCTTTCTTT.

The chain is built from TRBV28 and TRBJ1-2; TRBD1 is a possible D gene (6 bases). The CDR3 extends over 17 amino acids. Germline V gene data show CDR1 as MDHEN and CDR2 as SYDVKM. Trimming shortened V by 2 bases and J by 5 bases, and 21 bases separated the two germline ends. CDR3 loop: CASSLAIWRTAGYGYTF. In DNA form, the CDR3 reads TGTGCCAGCAGTTTAGCTATCTGGAGGACAGCCGGTTATGGCTACACCTTC.

V is TRBV7-9 and J is TRBJ1-1, with TRBD1 matching over 8 bases. Germline V gene sequence: CDR1 SEHNR, CDR2 FQNEAQ (reference sequence). With V trimmed by 5 bases and J by 5 bases, 10 bases remained unmatched. The CDR3 extends over 15 amino acids. CDR3 in amino acids: CASSPRQGMGTEAFF. The DNA for the CDR3 is TGTGCCAGCAGCCCCAGACAGGGGATGGGGACTGAAGCTTTCTTT.

The gene calls are TRBV27 and TRBJ1-1, with D possibly TRBD1 on 5 matching bases. V lost 3 bases and J 2 bases, leaving 10 bases between the germline ends. The CDR3 runs to 14 residues. From germline, CDR1 is MNHEY and CDR2 SMNVEV (reference sequence). Here the CDR3 DNA reads TGTGCCAGCAGTTTTGGACAACTTAACACTGAAGCTTTCTTT. This gives the protein CASSFGQLNTEAFF.

The chain links TRBV23-1 to TRBJ1-1, with 7 bases aligning to TRBD1. TRBV23-1 is treated as an ORF (open reading frame) with a function not yet certain. V was clipped by 6 bases and J by 5 bases; unmatched bases: 15. This CDR3 has 16 residues. The CDR3 bases are TGCGCCAGCAGCTCCAAAAGCCCCCAGGGGGTTACTGAAGCTTTCTTT. Translating gives CASSSKSPQGVTEAFF.

The rearrangement uses TRBV9 and TRBJ1-1; a possible D gene is TRBD1 (6 bases). CDR1 is SGDLS, CDR2 YYNGEE, per germline. There are 15 residues in the CDR3. V gave up 0 bases and J gave up 1 base, with 10 bases separating them. Here the CDR3 DNA reads TGTGCCAGCAGCGTAGCCGGGGGGCAGAACACTGAAGCTTTCTTT. This sequence encodes CASSVAGGQNTEAFF.

The genes are TRBV6-1 and TRBJ1-4; possibly TRBD1 for D (6 bases). Trimming removed 8 bases at V and 5 bases at J, with 12 bases between. This CDR3 spans 13 amino acids. Germline-derived CDR1 and CDR2 are MNHNS and SASEGT. This chain's CDR3 is CASLLDRNEKLFF. The CDR3 region has the DNA TGTGCCAGCCTTCTAGACAGGAATGAAAAACTGTTTTTT.

The rearrangement joins TRBV5-1 to TRBJ1-5, with 7 bases that match TRBD1. V was clipped by 0 bases and J by 7 bases; unmatched bases: 4. CDR3 length: 14 amino acids. Germline V gene sequence: CDR1 SGHRS, CDR2 YFSETQ. CDR3 sequence reads: CASSLEGRGQPQHF. The CDR3 DNA follows: TGCGCCAGCAGCTTGGAGGGCAGGGGGCAGCCCCAGCATTTT.

This chain uses TRBV9 with TRBJ2-3; D is uncertain. CDR1 and CDR2 from the germline V gene are SGDLS and YYNGEE. Trimming took off 0 bases at V and 5 bases at J, with 10 bases between the two ends. The CDR3 runs 14 residues. CDR3 in amino acids: CASSVVVTGDTQYF. Written as DNA, the CDR3 is TGTGCCAGCAGCGTAGTTGTCACCGGAGATACGCAGTATTTT.

This clone was seen a handful of times. The chain couples TRBV25-1 to TRBJ2-3; TRBD1 matches at 10 bases. V shed 7 bases and J 13 bases; nucleotides not matched to a gene: 14. The germline V gene has CDR1 MGHDK and CDR2 SYGVNS. The CDR3 spans 14 residues. CDR3 residues: CASTGTGARGQEYF. The CDR3 coding sequence is TGTGCCAGCACCGGGACAGGGGCAAGGGGCCAGGAGTATTTT.

J is TRBJ2-3 and V is TRBV4-1, with D maybe TRBD1 (5 bases). The germline gives CDR1 MGHRA, CDR2 YSYEKL. Trimming took off 5 bases at V and 2 bases at J, with 14 bases between the two ends. The CDR3 loop spans 15 amino acids. The CDR3 bases are TGCGCCAGCAGCAGGACCCCAGGGTACACAGATACGCAGTATTTT. Encoded protein: CASSRTPGYTDTQYF.

This clone came up a few times. This chain joins TRBV7-8 and TRBJ1-2; 7 positions match TRBD1. The CDR3 has 16 residues. CDR1 is SGHVS, CDR2 FQNEAQ, per germline. Losses at the gene ends were 1 base for V and 5 bases for J; bases not matched to a gene: 10. CDR3 in amino acids: CASSLESVGRGYGYTF. The DNA for the CDR3 is TGTGCCAGCAGCTTAGAATCAGTTGGCAGGGGGTATGGCTACACCTTC.

The chain employs TRBV7-9 and TRBJ2-1, with D possibly matching TRBD1 (5 bases). CDR1 is SEHNR and CDR2 is FQNEAQ in the germline V gene (reference sequence). The CDR3 is made up of 16 amino acids. V was pared by 2 bases and J by 0 bases, with 11 bases between. The CDR3 here is CASSLRSDSSYNEQFF. In DNA form, the CDR3 reads TGTGCCAGCAGCTTACGGAGCGACAGCTCCTACAATGAGCAGTTCTTC.

This clone showed up just a few times. This chain joins TRBV4-2 and TRBJ1-4; 8 bases are a match to TRBD1. CDR3 length: 15 residues. CDR1 is LGHNA and CDR2 is YNFKEQ in the germline V gene. The V gene end was trimmed by 2 bases and the J gene end by 8 bases; junction bases not matched to a gene: 7. The CDR3: CASSQNRGIGEKLFF. Written as DNA, the CDR3 is TGTGCCAGCAGCCAAAACAGGGGGATAGGGGAAAAACTGTTTTTT.

The chain uses TRBV4-2 and TRBJ2-3; 8 bases line up with TRBD2. Trimming took 5 bases from V and 0 from J; bases not matched to a gene: 7. Per germline, CDR1 LGHNA and CDR2 YNFKEQ. There are 16 residues in the CDR3. The DNA of the CDR3 is TGTGCCAGCAGCTATGGAGCGGGGGTTAGCACAGATACGCAGTATTTT. Its translation: CASSYGAGVSTDTQYF.

The rearrangement joins TRBV5-1 to TRBJ1-6; D uncertain. Between the trimmed V and J ends, which lost 0 bases and 8 bases, there was a span of 15 bases. This CDR3 comprises 16 residues. CDR1 is SGHRS, CDR2 YFSETQ, per germline. CDR3 in DNA: TGCGCCAGCAGCTTGGGAGGGTCACTTCGGGATTCACCCCTCCACTTT. This gives the protein CASSLGGSLRDSPLHF.

The rearrangement links TRBV5-8 to TRBJ2-3, with D possibly being TRBD2 (7 bases). The V end lost 0 bases, the J end lost 2 bases, and 13 bases lay between the germline ends. CDR1 is SGHTS and CDR2 is YDEGEE in the germline V gene. This CDR3 region has 16 residues. The CDR3 DNA sequence: TGTGCCAGCAGCTTGGTCGCGGGGGCGATCACAGATACGCAGTATTTT. It translates to CASSLVAGAITDTQYF.

The gene calls are TRBV15 and TRBJ2-4; tentative D call: TRBD1 (6 bases). The V gene's germline CDR1 is LNHNV and CDR2 YYDKDF (reference sequence). Trimming cost V 1 base and J 0 bases, with 13 bases left between them. CDR3 length: 17 amino acids. The CDR3 sequence: CATSRGPGQLAKNIQYF. DNA for the CDR3: TGTGCCACCAGCAGAGGACCTGGACAGCTAGCCAAAAACATTCAGTACTTC.

The V and J genes are TRBV10-3 and TRBJ2-7; 7 bases agree with TRBD1. V was pared by 2 bases and J by 2 bases, with 6 bases of the junction left unmatched. CDR3 length: 15 amino acids. CDR1 is ENHRY and CDR2 is SYGVKD in the germline V gene. The CDR3 DNA sequence: TGTGCCATCAGTGAGAAAGGGGGCAAAGCCTACGAGCAGTACTTC. Translation: CAISEKGGKAYEQYF.